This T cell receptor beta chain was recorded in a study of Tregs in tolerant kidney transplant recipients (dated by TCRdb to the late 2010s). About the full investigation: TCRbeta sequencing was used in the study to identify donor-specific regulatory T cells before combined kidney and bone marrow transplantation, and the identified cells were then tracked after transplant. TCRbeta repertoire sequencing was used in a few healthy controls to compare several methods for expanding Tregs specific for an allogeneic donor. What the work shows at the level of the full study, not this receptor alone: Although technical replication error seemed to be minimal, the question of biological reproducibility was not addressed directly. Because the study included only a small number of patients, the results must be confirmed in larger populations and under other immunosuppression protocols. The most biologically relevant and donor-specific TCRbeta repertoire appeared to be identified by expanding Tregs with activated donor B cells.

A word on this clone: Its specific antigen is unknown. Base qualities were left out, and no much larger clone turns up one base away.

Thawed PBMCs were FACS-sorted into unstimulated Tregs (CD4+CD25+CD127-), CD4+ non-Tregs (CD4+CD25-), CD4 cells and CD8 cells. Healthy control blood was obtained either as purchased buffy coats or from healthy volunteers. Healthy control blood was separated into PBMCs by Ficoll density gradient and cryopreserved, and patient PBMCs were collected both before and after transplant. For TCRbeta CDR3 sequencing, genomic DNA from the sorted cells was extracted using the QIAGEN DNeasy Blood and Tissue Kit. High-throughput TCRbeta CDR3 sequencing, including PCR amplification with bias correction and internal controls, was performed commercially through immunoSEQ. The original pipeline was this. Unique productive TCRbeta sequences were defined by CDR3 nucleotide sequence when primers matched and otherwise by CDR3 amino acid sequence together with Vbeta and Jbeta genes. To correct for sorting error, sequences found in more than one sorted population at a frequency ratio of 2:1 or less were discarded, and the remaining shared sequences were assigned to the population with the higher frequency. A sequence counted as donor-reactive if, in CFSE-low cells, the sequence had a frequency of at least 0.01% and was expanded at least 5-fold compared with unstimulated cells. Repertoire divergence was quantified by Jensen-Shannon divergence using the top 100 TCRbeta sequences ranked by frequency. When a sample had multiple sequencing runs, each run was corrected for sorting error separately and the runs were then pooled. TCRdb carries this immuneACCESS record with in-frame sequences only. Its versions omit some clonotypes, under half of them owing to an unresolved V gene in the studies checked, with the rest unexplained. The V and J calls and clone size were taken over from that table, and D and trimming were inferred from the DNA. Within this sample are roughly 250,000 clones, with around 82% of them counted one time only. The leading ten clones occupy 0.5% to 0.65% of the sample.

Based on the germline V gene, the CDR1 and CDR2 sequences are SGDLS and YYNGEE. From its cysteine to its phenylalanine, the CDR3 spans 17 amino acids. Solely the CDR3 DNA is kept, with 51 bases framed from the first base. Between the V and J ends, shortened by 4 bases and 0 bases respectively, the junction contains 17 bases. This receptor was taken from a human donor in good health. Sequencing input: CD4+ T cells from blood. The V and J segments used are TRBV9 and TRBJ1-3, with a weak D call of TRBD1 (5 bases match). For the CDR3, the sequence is CASSTLGQASSGNTIYF. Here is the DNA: TGTGCCAGCAGCACCCTGGGGCAGGCCAGCTCTGGAAACACCATATATTTT.